Detailed here is one T cell receptor (beta chain). It lacks a known antigen. No base-level quality is on record; no much larger clone is a single base apart. The source of the sample is a study of shared clonotypes between healthy human individuals (dated by TCRdb to 2020 to 2022). Study-wide context: Two women and a few men aged 18 to 49 years were included in the cohort. Per donor, three plates each were used for CD4 naive and CD4 memory, two for CD8 naive, and one for CD8 memory. The study deeply sequenced blood TCR repertoires of five healthy adults to estimate repertoire size and the extent of clonotype sharing between individuals. Different laboratories and diverse techniques were used to prepare libraries and sequence TCR repertoires, to increase sequencing depth and limit assay-specific biases. Leukapheresis yielded between about 0.85 and 9.5 billion PBMCs per donor.

Overall study outcomes, separate from this receptor: Based on pairwise subsampling, the degree of clonotype sharing among donors was expected to be affected by sequencing depth. The genetic and exposure-history diversity represented was limited by the small number of donors. Naive subsets generally had larger estimated clonotype richness than memory subsets. When a few donors were compared, the shared fraction of clonotypes was around 5.1% for naive CD4, around 4% for naive CD8, roughly 2.3% for memory CD4, and 0.35% to 0.4% for memory CD8. Clonotypes shared by all four sorted-subset donors showed higher generation probabilities than non-shared clonotypes. Sampling was limited to blood, and TCR repertoires in tissue likely differ from TCR repertoires in blood. Rarefaction of sorted-subset datasets indicated incomplete sequencing despite the large sequencing depth.

TCR CDR3 regions were amplified from genomic DNA by multiplex PCR using the deep immunoSEQ assay. For each cell subset, the extracted genomic DNA was distributed evenly across all wells of several immunoSEQ 96-well plates, and each plate served as one replicate. For sorted subsets, each replicate PCR was loaded with roughly 200 ng genomic DNA, equivalent to 30,000 to 35,000 T cell genomes. Purified libraries were quantified with a Qubit 3.0 fluorometer, sized on a Bioanalyzer 2100, and re-quantified with the KAPA Library Quantification kit. A separate single-read 150-cycle Illumina NextSeq 550 flow cell was used to sequence each immunoSEQ 96-well plate. The study's own analysis went as follows. The immunoSEQ output contained only junctional sequences without quality scores, so filtering could not match that applied to full-length reads. To assign V/J genes and CDR3, sequences were annotated against IMGT germline references using PyIR, a Python wrapper for IgBLAST v1.9. Reads were filtered out if the reads had weak V/J assignments (E-value above 1e-6), no CDR3, stop codons, out-of-frame junctions, or ambiguous translated residues. V3J clonotypes were defined by identical inferred V gene, J gene, and CDR3 amino acid sequence. Percentage overlap between repertoires was calculated by dividing the number of shared unique clonotypes by the size of the smaller repertoire. Richness of each repertoire was evaluated using RTK rarefaction, the Chao1 estimator, and Recon v2.1 estimates of unobserved clonotypes. Generation probabilities were computed with OLGA for all TCRbeta clonotypes obtained by the gDNA method from four donors. TCRdb took over this immuneACCESS table, retaining in-frame rearrangements with V and J assigned. Such tables are incomplete; in checked studies, under half of the missing clones stem from an unresolved V gene, and the remainder is unexplained. V, J and clone size derive from that table, while D and trimming were established from the DNA sequence. A total of 550,000 to 750,000 clones appear in this sample, around 95% of them only once. The ten largest clonotypes hold 0.095% to 0.12% of the sample.

CD8 naive samples were obtained by positive selection for CCR7 among CD45RO-negative cells, yielding a CD45RA+CCR7+ population from which TemRA cells were excluded. Healthy HIV-negative adults with no recently reported acute infections or vaccinations were included as donors. Every donor was a Caucasian adult living in Nashville, Tennessee, USA. After blood collection by leukapheresis, PBMCs were isolated using Ficoll-Histopaque density gradient centrifugation and then cryopreserved in the vapor phase of liquid nitrogen. Purity and quantity of every magnetically sorted T cell population were checked by analytical flow cytometry. Genomic DNA was isolated from every sorted fraction and measured by UV absorbance on a Nanodrop 2000c. The CDR3 holds 11 amino acids from the cysteine to the phenylalanine. Only CDR3 DNA is held: 33 bases, read in frame from base 1. V lost 5 bases and J lost 3 bases; the stretch between them is 8 bases long. Looking up the germline V gene (reference sequence) yields CDR1 GTSNPN and CDR2 SVGIG.

This TCR came from a woman aged 30 to 39 in good health. The sequence joins TRBV30 to TRBJ2-7, with the D gene tentatively TRBD1 or TRBD2, based on 5 matching bases in each. Sequenced sample: naive CD8+ T cells sorted from blood. The cell subset or site label of this sample denotes: CD45RA+CCR7+. CDR3 loop: CAWARGYEQYF. The DNA sequence reads TGTGCCTGGGCGAGGGGCTACGAGCAGTACTTC.